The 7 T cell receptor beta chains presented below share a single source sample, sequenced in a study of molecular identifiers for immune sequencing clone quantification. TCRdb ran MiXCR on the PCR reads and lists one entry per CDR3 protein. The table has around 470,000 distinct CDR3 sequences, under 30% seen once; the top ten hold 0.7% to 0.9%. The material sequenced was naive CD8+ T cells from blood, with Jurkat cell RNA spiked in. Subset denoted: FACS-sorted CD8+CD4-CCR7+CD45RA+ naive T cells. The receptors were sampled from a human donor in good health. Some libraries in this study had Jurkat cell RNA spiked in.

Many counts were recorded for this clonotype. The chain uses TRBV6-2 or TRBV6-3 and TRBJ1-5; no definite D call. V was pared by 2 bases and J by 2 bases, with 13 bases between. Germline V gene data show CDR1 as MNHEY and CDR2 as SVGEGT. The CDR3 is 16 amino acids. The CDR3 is CASSYGPLGGNQPQHF. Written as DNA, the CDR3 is TGTGCCAGCAGTTACGGCCCCCTTGGGGGCAATCAGCCCCAGCATTTT.

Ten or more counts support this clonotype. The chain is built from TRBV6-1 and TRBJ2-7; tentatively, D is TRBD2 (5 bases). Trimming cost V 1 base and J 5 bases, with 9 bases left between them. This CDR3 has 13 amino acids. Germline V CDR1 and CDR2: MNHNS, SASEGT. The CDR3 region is CASSEEPGNEQYF. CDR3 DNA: TGTGCCAGCAGTGAAGAACCGGGGAACGAGCAGTACTTC.

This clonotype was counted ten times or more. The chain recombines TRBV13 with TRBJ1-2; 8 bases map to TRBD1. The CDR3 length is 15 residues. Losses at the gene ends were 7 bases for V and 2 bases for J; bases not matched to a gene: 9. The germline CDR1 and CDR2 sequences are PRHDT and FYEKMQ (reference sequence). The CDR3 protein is CASTSGTGENYGYTF. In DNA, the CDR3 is TGTGCCAGCACCTCCGGGACAGGAGAGAACTATGGCTACACCTTC.

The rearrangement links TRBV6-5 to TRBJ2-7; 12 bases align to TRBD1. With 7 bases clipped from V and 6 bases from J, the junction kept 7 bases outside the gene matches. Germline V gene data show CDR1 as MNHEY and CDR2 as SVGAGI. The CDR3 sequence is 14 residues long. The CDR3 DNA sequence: TGTGCCAGCACAATGGGGACAGGGGGCTCCGAGCAGTACTTC. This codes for CASTMGTGGSEQYF.

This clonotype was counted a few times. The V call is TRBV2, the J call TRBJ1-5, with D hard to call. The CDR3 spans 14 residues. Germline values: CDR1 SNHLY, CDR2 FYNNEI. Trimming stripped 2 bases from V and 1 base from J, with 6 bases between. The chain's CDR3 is CASSEKVSNQPQHF. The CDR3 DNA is TGTGCCAGCAGTGAAAAGGTGAGCAATCAGCCCCAGCATTTT.

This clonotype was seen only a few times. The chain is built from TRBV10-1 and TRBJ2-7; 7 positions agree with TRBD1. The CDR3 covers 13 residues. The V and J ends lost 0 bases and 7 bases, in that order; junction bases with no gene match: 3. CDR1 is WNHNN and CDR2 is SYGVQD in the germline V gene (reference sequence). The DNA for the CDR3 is TGCGCCAGCAGTGAGTCGACAGGGAGTGAGCAGTACTTC. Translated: CASSESTGSEQYF.

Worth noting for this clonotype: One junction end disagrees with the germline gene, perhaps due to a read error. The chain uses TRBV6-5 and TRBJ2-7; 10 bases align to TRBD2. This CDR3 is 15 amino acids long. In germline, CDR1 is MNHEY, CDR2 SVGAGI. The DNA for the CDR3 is TGTGCCGGCAGTTACTCGGCTAGCGGGAGCTACGAGCAGTACTTC. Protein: CAGSYSASGSYEQYF.